This passage covers 25 T cell receptor beta chains from one sample sequenced in a study of cytomegalovirus exposure and HLA in healthy donors (dated by TCRdb to 2017 to 2019). Library construction relied on the immunoSEQ multiplex PCR assay. For the multiplex PCR, a mixture combining 60 forward primers for TCR Vbeta segments and 13 reverse primers for TCR Jbeta segments was used. TCRdb took this table from immuneACCESS and kept in-frame rearrangements with V and J called. Such tables lack part of the clones; where checked against another copy, unresolved V genes explain under half of the gap, and the rest is unexplained. For this sample the table gives just over 150,000 clones, of which around four fifths were detected only once. The ten largest clones capture 1.1% to 1.5% of the sample. Sequencing was performed on PBMCs. These receptors were collected from a woman in her twenties or thirties in good health and CMV-seronegative.

The chain employs TRBV6-1 and TRBJ2-3; TRBD1 agrees at 8 bases. CDR1 MNHNS and CDR2 SASEGT come from the germline V gene. This CDR3 has 15 amino acids. Trimming removed 4 bases from V and 2 bases from J; junction bases left unmatched: 5. Here the CDR3 reads CASSGWTGITDTQYF. Written as DNA, the CDR3 is TGTGCCAGCAGTGGGTGGACAGGGATCACAGATACGCAGTATTTT.

The gene calls are TRBV18 and TRBJ2-4; a weak D match, TRBD1 (7 bases). From germline, CDR1 is KGHSH and CDR2 LQKENI. This CDR3 is 13 amino acids long. V lost 3 bases to trimming and J lost 12 bases, with 15 bases between them. DNA of the CDR3: TGTGCCAGCTCACCGCCTCCGGGGGACAGTCAGTACTTC. Protein sequence: CASSPPPGDSQYF. Together with reference TRBV18 and TRBJ2-4, the CDR3 gives the full variable domain: NAGVMQNPRHLVRRRGQEARLRCSPMKGHSHVYWYRQLPEEGLKFMVYLQKENIIDESGMPKERFSAEFPKEGPSILRIQQVVRGDSAAYFCASSPPPGDSQYFGAGTRLSVL.

The chain is built from TRBV5-1 and TRBJ2-1, with 9 nucleotides matching TRBD1. Germline CDR1 and CDR2: SGHRS and YFSETQ. V was clipped by 4 bases and J by 5 bases; unmatched bases: 19. The CDR3 has 19 residues. The CDR3 DNA is TGCGCCAGCAGCGATCCCGGGACAGGGAAACGATTTGAAAACAATGAGCAGTTCTTC. Amino acids: CASSDPGTGKRFENNEQFF.

The chain has TRBV30 and TRBJ2-5; D gene uncertain. The J call may be faulty, since TRBJ2-7 better matches the DNA end. This CDR3 comprises 12 residues. The germline V gene has CDR1 GTSNPN and CDR2 SVGIG (reference sequence). CDR3 sequence reads: CALRLAVNEQYF. In DNA form, the CDR3 reads TGTGCCTTACGGCTTGCGGTAAACGAGCAGTACTTC.

The rearrangement links TRBV2 to TRBJ1-2, with 7 bases lining up with TRBD1. After removal of 7 bases from V and 4 bases from J, the junction contained 6 bases not matched to a gene. Germline assignment: CDR1 SNHLY and CDR2 FYNNEI. The CDR3 has 13 residues. CDR3 sequence: CASNGNRGYGYTF. In DNA form, the CDR3 reads TGTGCCAGCAATGGGAACAGGGGCTATGGCTACACCTTC.

This clone has just a few counts. The rearrangement links TRBV7-9 to TRBJ2-3, with D possibly matching TRBD2 (6 bases). The germline CDR1 and CDR2 sequences are SEHNR and FQNEAQ (reference sequence). The CDR3 extends over 16 amino acids. With 4 bases removed from V and 4 bases from J, the gap between germline ends came to 18 bases. Here the CDR3 reads CASSWGVEPRADTQYF. Here the CDR3 DNA reads TGTGCCAGCAGCTGGGGGGTGGAGCCCCGGGCAGATACGCAGTATTTT.

The CDR3 here is CATSRVLAGGNNEQFF. In DNA, the CDR3 is TGTGCCACCAGCAGGGTACTAGCGGGGGGGAACAATGAGCAGTTCTTC. The V and J genes are TRBV15 and TRBJ2-1, with 13 bases fitting TRBD2. Unmatched junction bases numbered 4, after V lost 3 bases and J lost 5 bases. CDR3 length: 16 residues. The germline CDR1 and CDR2 sequences are LNHNV and YYDKDF (reference sequence).

Here the CDR3 reads CASSLQGGNEQFF. DNA of the CDR3: TGTGCCAGCAGCTTACAGGGGGGGAATGAGCAGTTCTTC. The V gene is TRBV5-4, the J gene TRBJ2-1, with D possibly TRBD1 on 8 matching bases. This CDR3 contains 13 residues. The germline V gene encodes CDR1 SGHNT and CDR2 YYREEE (reference sequence). V was pared by 2 bases and J by 7 bases, with 10 bases between.

V usage is TRBV11-2 and J usage is TRBJ2-1; D might be TRBD2 (5 bases). V lost 3 bases and J 10 bases, leaving 10 bases between the germline ends. The CDR3 totals 12 residues. CDR1 and CDR2 from the germline V gene are SGHAT and FQNNGV. CDR3 sequence reads: CASSFIGVEQFF. In DNA form, the CDR3 reads TGTGCCAGCAGCTTTATCGGGGTGGAGCAGTTCTTC. Combining the CDR3 with reference TRBV11-2 and TRBJ2-1 gives the whole variable domain EAGVAQSPRYKIIEKRQSVAFWCNPISGHATLYWYQQILGQGPKLLIQFQNNGVVDDSQLPKDRFSAERLKGVDSTLKIQPAKLEDSAVYLCASSFIGVEQFFGPGTRLTVL.

This clone was counted between two and nine times. V gene TRBV2 combines with J gene TRBJ2-1, with 8 bases fitting TRBD2. The V gene end was trimmed by 5 bases and the J gene end by 5 bases; junction bases not matched to a gene: 11. The germline CDR1 and CDR2 sequences are SNHLY and FYNNEI. CDR3 length: 16 amino acids. CDR3 sequence reads: CASSFQPGLGNNEQFF. The CDR3 nucleotides are TGTGCCAGCAGTTTTCAACCGGGACTAGGAAACAATGAGCAGTTCTTC.

The V gene is TRBV18, the J gene TRBJ2-7; maybe TRBD2 (7 bases). Trimming left V 2 bases short and J 9 bases short, with 14 bases between. This CDR3 contains 13 residues. CDR1 and CDR2 (germline): KGHSH, LQKENI. CDR3 in DNA: TGTGCCAGCTCACCAGGGGAGGGGGAAGTGCAGTACTTC. This sequence encodes CASSPGEGEVQYF.

V usage is TRBV6-1 and J usage is TRBJ2-7; weak D call: TRBD2 (6 bases). Germline V gives CDR1 MNHNS, CDR2 SASEGT. Trimming took 6 bases from V and 6 from J, leaving 9 bases between them. The CDR3 loop spans 11 amino acids. The chain's CDR3 is CASRLGGEQYF. CDR3 bases: TGTGCCAGCAGGTTGGGGGGCGAGCAGTACTTC.

V gene TRBV6-5 combines with J gene TRBJ1-5; D not certain. With 6 bases removed from V and 4 bases from J, the gap between germline ends came to 13 bases. There are 14 residues in the CDR3. Germline loops: CDR1 MNHEY, CDR2 SVGAGI. The CDR3 DNA sequence: TGTGCCAGCAGGGCCTGGACGGGAAATCAGCCCCAGCATTTT. Its protein is CASRAWTGNQPQHF.

In its sample, this clone was seen a few times. V and J are TRBV5-1 and TRBJ1-1, with 7 bases fitting TRBD1. Germline V lookup: CDR1 SGHRS, CDR2 YFSETQ. The CDR3 contains 14 residues. V was pared by 4 bases and J by 4 bases, with 7 bases of the junction left unmatched. The CDR3 nucleotides are TGCGCCAGCAGCCCGACAGGGTCGGGCACTGAAGCTTTCTTT. It yields the protein CASSPTGSGTEAFF.

The rearrangement links TRBV2 to TRBJ2-2; D might be TRBD1 (5 bases). This CDR3 is 13 amino acids long. Germline V gene data show CDR1 as SNHLY and CDR2 as FYNNEI. Trimming took 6 bases from V and 0 from J, leaving 5 bases between them. This chain's CDR3 is CASRTANTGELFF. CDR3 bases: TGTGCCAGCAGGACAGCGAACACCGGGGAGCTGTTTTTT.

The table lists this clone with a count of one. The gene calls are TRBV2 and TRBJ2-3, with TRBD1 as a possible D gene (5 bases). Germline V gives CDR1 SNHLY, CDR2 FYNNEI. V was cut by 11 bases and J by 2 bases, with 14 bases left in between. This CDR3 has 13 residues. DNA for the CDR3: TGTGCCGGCCGAAAGACAGCCACAGATACGCAGTATTTT. Translation: CAGRKTATDTQYF.

CDR3 in amino acids: CASSLDGVSNQPQHF. CDR3 bases: TGTGCCAGCAGCTTAGACGGGGTCAGCAATCAGCCCCAGCATTTT. This chain connects TRBV7-9 to TRBJ1-5; D is ambiguous. CDR3 length: 15 residues. From germline, CDR1 is SEHNR and CDR2 FQNEAQ (reference sequence). Trimming pared 1 base from V and 1 base from J, leaving 8 bases between.

The rearrangement links TRBV5-1 to TRBJ1-1; possible D gene TRBD1, 5 bases. Germline V gives CDR1 SGHRS, CDR2 YFSETQ. The CDR3 has 14 amino acids. The V and J ends lost 1 base and 4 bases respectively, with 11 bases between them. The CDR3 protein is CASSLTGVGTEAFF. The CDR3 region has the DNA TGCGCCAGCAGCTTGACGGGGGTGGGCACTGAAGCTTTCTTT.

This clone was recorded a few times. This chain joins TRBV2 and TRBJ1-2, with a weak D call TRBD1 (6 bases). Between the trimmed V and J ends, which lost 4 bases and 4 bases, there was a span of 13 bases. This CDR3 has 14 amino acids. Germline CDR1 SNHLY, CDR2 FYNNEI. The CDR3 here is CASSARGSSYGYTF. The DNA of the CDR3 is TGTGCCAGCAGTGCCAGGGGCTCCAGCTATGGCTACACCTTC.

This clone turned up a few times. The V gene is TRBV11-2, the J gene TRBJ2-7; the match to TRBD2 covers 12 bases. Germline V gene lookup returns CDR1 SGHAT and CDR2 FQNNGV. Unmatched junction bases numbered 7, after V lost 5 bases and J lost 5 bases. The CDR3 totals 15 residues. CDR3 in amino acids: CASSSLAGGRNEQYF. The CDR3 DNA reads as TGTGCCAGCAGCAGTCTAGCGGGGGGGCGAAACGAGCAGTACTTC.

On this clone itself: A junction end diverges from the germline sequence, so it may reflect a read error. The gene calls are TRBV7-7 and TRBJ2-2, with D possibly matching TRBD2 (6 bases). The germline CDR1 and CDR2 sequences are SSHAT and FNYEAQ (reference sequence). CDR3 length equals 15 residues. CDR3 loop: CASSPVVGGTGELFF. CDR3 nucleotide sequence: TGTGCTAGCAGCCCGGTAGTGGGGGGCACCGGGGAGCTGTTTTTT.

The J gene is TRBJ1-1, the V gene TRBV4-1; D is uncertain. Germline V gene lookup returns CDR1 MGHRA and CDR2 YSYEKL. Trimming stripped 0 bases from V and 11 bases from J, with 10 bases between. The CDR3 has 12 residues. CDR3 bases: TGCGCCAGCAGCCAAGAGAACGGGGAGGCTTTCTTT. This sequence encodes CASSQENGEAFF.

The chain joins TRBV7-3 to TRBJ1-6; 8 nucleotides align to TRBD1. The germline V gene encodes CDR1 SGHTA and CDR2 FQGTGA. Trimming cost V 0 bases and J 9 bases; bases outside gene matches: 7. This CDR3 region has 16 residues. The CDR3 sequence: CASSLTYGQGGSPLHF. The CDR3 DNA reads as TGTGCCAGCAGCTTAACGTATGGACAGGGAGGTTCACCCCTCCACTTT.

The genes are TRBV18 and TRBJ1-5; maybe TRBD1 (5 bases). The germline CDR1 and CDR2 sequences are KGHSH and LQKENI. V shed 2 bases and J shed 3 bases, with 5 bases lying between them. The CDR3 is made up of 13 amino acids. The CDR3 nucleotides read TGTGCCAGCTCACCAGGGGCCAATCAGCCCCAGCATTTT. This translates into CASSPGANQPQHF. The complete variable domain, with remaining parts taken from reference TRBV18 and TRBJ1-5, reads NAGVMQNPRHLVRRRGQEARLRCSPMKGHSHVYWYRQLPEEGLKFMVYLQKENIIDESGMPKERFSAEFPKEGPSILRIQQVVRGDSAAYFCASSPGANQPQHFGDGTRLSIL.

This clone was counted only a few times. The chain links TRBV30 to TRBJ1-6, with D hard to call. The CDR3 extends over 13 amino acids. The germline V and J ends were trimmed by 2 bases and 7 bases, with 9 bases remaining between them. The germline CDR1 and CDR2 sequences are GTSNPN and SVGIG (reference sequence). CDR3 sequence: CAWSSGFNSPLHF. In DNA form, the CDR3 reads TGTGCCTGGAGTTCGGGATTCAATTCACCCCTCCACTTT.